The TCR beta chain under discussion was sequenced for a study of T cells expressing NK-cell markers. The study, taken as a whole, reports: The study found these clonotypes also leading the CD3+CD56-NKG2C+ fraction in a few donors.

Reanalyzing the 5' RACE reads, TCRdb keeps one entry per CDR3 protein, without DNA. This sample contains roughly 420,000 distinct CDR3 sequences. Concerning this clonotype itself: Its antigen is not identified.

CDR3 length: 14 residues. Sequenced sample: blood T cells: a sorted CD56 or NKG2C T cell subset, CD4+ or CD8+ T cells, or bulk PBMC T cells (not recorded which). The receptor's source is a woman aged 18 to 69 in good health. V and J are TRBV12-3 or TRBV12-4 and TRBJ1-4. The chain's CDR3 is CASTTGPQSGKLFF.